The entry below describes one T cell receptor beta chain. The specificity of this receptor is unknown. No much larger clone is present one base from it, and per-base qualities are unavailable. Patients with autoimmune disease history or receiving systemic immunosuppression were excluded from the trial. In every dose cohort, peripheral blood was drawn for TCR sequencing at baseline, cycle 4 day 1, and cycle 7 day 1. Samples came from an open-label, multicenter, first-in-human phase I dose-escalation trial of ivuxolimab. Adults with locally advanced or metastatic melanoma, renal cell, hepatocellular, or head and neck squamous cell carcinoma were enrolled in the trial. Before TCR sequencing, CD4+ and CD8+ T cells were separately sorted from peripheral blood. To sequence the TCRbeta CDR3 region, genomic DNA was isolated from the sorted cells. The immunoSEQ Assay was used to sequence the TCRbeta CDR3 regions. The source is immuneACCESS, and TCRdb retained only in-frame sequences with V and J called. Part of the clones is not carried over; for the studies checked, unresolved V genes explain less than half of this, and the remainder is unexplained. This sample is represented by about 69,000 clones; roughly nine tenths of them were singletons. Of the sample, roughly 14% is held by the ten largest clones.

This sample is part of a study of OX40 agonist ivuxolimab in advanced cancers. A note on the overall study: Ivuxolimab was an agonistic, fully human IgG2 monoclonal antibody directed against OX40 (CD134), a costimulatory receptor. Of the 52 patients in dose escalation, 19 had hepatocellular carcinoma, about 15 had melanoma, 9 had renal cell carcinoma and 9 had head and neck cancer. Intravenous ivuxolimab was administered to patients every 2 weeks at six dose levels: 0.01, 0.1, 0.3, 1.5, 3 and 10 mg/kg. Patients were allowed to have had prior anti-PD-1, anti-PD-L1 or anti-CTLA-4 therapy, and around 43% of the dose-escalation patients had been treated with checkpoint inhibitors. Peripheral TCRbeta sequencing was intended to test whether TCR sequence diversity was altered and clonal T-cell expansion was caused by ivuxolimab. In the dose-escalation cohort, 82.7% of patients were male, and the mean age was around 60 years, with a range of roughly 20 to 80. Partial responses occurred in three dose-escalation patients: two with cutaneous melanoma and one with hepatocellular carcinoma. The paper describes the monotherapy dose-escalation part (N ≈ 49 patients) of the phase I trial of ivuxolimab.

What the research found in general, with its limitations: Partial responders in the 0.1-3.0 mg/kg groups had among the lowest normalized peripheral clonal expansion, especially among CD8+ T cells. Low levels of normalized T-cell clonal expansion were also shown by some nonresponding patients. Which antigens the clonally expanded peripheral T cells were specific for was not determined. At doses of 0.1 to 3.0 mg/kg, clonal expansion of both CD4+ and CD8+ T cells in blood was seen between baseline and week 6. After ivuxolimab, CD8+ T cells had more expanded clones than CD4+ T cells on average.

V loses 6 bases, J loses 6 bases, and the germline ends lie 12 bases apart. Inclusive of the bounding cysteine and phenylalanine, the CDR3 is 13 residues long. The CDR3 DNA has 39 bases and is translated from base 1. Reading the germline V gene gives CDR1 MNHEY and CDR2 SVGAGI. Sample: CD4+ or CD8+ T cells sorted from blood, taken in a trial of the OX40 agonist ivuxolimab. This chain is built from TRBV6-5 and TRBJ2-1; 5 matching bases give a weak D call of TRBD1. The TCR comes from an adult with an advanced solid tumor such as melanoma, head and neck, liver or kidney cancer. The DNA sequence reads TGTGCCAGCAGCGCGGTAGGGGTCAATGAGCAGTTCTTC. Translated, it gives CASSAVGVNEQFF.